Listed below are T cell receptor beta chains from one sample, sequenced in a study of cytomegalovirus exposure and HLA in healthy donors. Profiling relied on immunoSEQ multiplex PCR, and the TCRdb table lists in-frame clones only, not all of them. The sample holds fewer than 45,000 clones, around 76% seen once. The sequencing input was PBMCs. All receptors come from a woman aged 25 to 39 in good health and CMV-seropositive. Both conserved end residues are part of each CDR3. D genes are given only for firm matches. Clone size is stated in some rows and not others, as once, few, many or a class when expanded.

TRBV5-4	NA	TRBJ2-7	TRBD2	TGTGCCAGCAGCTTGGAACTAGCGCCATACGAGCAGTACTTC	CASSLELAPYEQYF
TRBV5-1	NA	TRBJ1-2	TRBD1	TGCGCCAGCAGCTTGGGGGGACAGGGTGACTATGGCTACACCTTC	CASSLGGQGDYGYTF
TRBV29-1	NA	TRBJ2-3	NA	TGCAGCGCCGGAGTTAGCACAGATACGCAGTATTTT	CSAGVSTDTQYF
TRBV30	once	TRBJ1-5	NA	TGTGCCTGGAGCTCGGGAAGCGGGGTGGCTGGTCAGCCCCAGCATTTT	CAWSSGSGVAGQPQHF
TRBV6-4	NA	TRBJ1-5	TRBD1	TGTGCCAGCAGTGACTCGGAACAGGGGGCAGTGGTCAATCAGCCCCAGCATTTT	CASSDSEQGAVVNQPQHF
TRBV5-4	NA	TRBJ2-7	TRBD2	TGTGCCAGCAGCTTGGCCATGGTAGGCGGGAGGATCTACGAGCAGTACTTC	CASSLAMVGGRIYEQYF
TRBV7-6	few	TRBJ2-7	TRBD2	TGTGCCAGCAGCCAGGGACTAGCGGATACCTACGAGCAGTACTTC	CASSQGLADTYEQYF
TRBV5-3	NA	TRBJ1-1	NA	TGTGTTGCGGAGGGCGAGAACACTGAAGCTTTCTTT	CVAEGENTEAFF
TRBV7-9	NA	TRBJ2-1	TRBD2	TGTGCCAGCAACGGCGGGGGGGGCAATGAGCAGTTCTTC	CASNGGGGNEQFF
TRBV11-2	NA	TRBJ1-3	NA	TGTGCCAGCAGCGAGGCTACCACCATATATTTT	CASSEATTIYF
TRBV6-1	few	TRBJ1-3	NA	TGTGCCAGCAGTGCAGGGGTCTACTCTGGAAACACCATATATTTT	CASSAGVYSGNTIYF
TRBV7-9	NA	TRBJ2-3	TRBD2	TGTTCCAGCAGCTTGACTAGCGGGAGGCGGACAGATACGCAGTATTTT	CSSSLTSGRRTDTQYF
TRBV5-5	NA	TRBJ1-2	NA	TGTGCCAGCAGCCGGTTAGGGGGGGGGAGCGGCTACACCTTC	CASSRLGGGSGYTF
TRBV25-1	NA	TRBJ2-7	NA	TGTGCCAGCAGTGAACTAGAAGAGCAGTACTTC	CASSELEEQYF
TRBV10-2	NA	TRBJ2-2	TRBD2	TGCGCCAGCAACAACGGGGGGACCGGGGAGCTGTTTTTT	CASNNGGTGELFF
TRBV18	NA	TRBJ2-7	TRBD2	TGTGCCAGCTCACGCGGGAGCTACGAGCAGTACTTC	CASSRGSYEQYF
TRBV28	NA	TRBJ2-7	NA	TGTGCCAGCAGTTTACTCTACGAGCAGTACTTC	CASSLLYEQYF
TRBV27	few	TRBJ2-1	NA	TGTGCCAGCAGTTTGGGGGCTAGAATACAAACCTACAATGAGCAGTTCTTC	CASSLGARIQTYNEQFF
TRBV6-6	NA	TRBJ2-5	TRBD1	TGTGCCAGCAGTTTACAGGGGGCGGCAGAGACCCAGTACTTC	CASSLQGAAETQYF
TRBV7-8	NA	TRBJ1-4	TRBD1	TGTGCCAGCAGCCCCGCGGTAGGGGGCCGGGATGAAAAACTGTTTTTT	CASSPAVGGRDEKLFF
TRBV27	NA	TRBJ2-7	TRBD2	TGTGCCAGCAGTTTATTAGCGGGAGCCTTCGAGCAGTACTTC	CASSLLAGAFEQYF
TRBV29-1	NA	TRBJ2-3	NA	TGCAGCGTTCTAAGTCGCACAGATACGCAGTATTTT	CSVLSRTDTQYF
TRBV27	NA	TRBJ2-2	NA	TGTGCCAGCAGTTTAGACGGAAGGGGCACCGGGGAGCTGTTTTTT	CASSLDGRGTGELFF
TRBV6-1	NA	TRBJ1-1	NA	TGTGCCAGCAGAGCGGGCCAAACGGGGTACACTGAAGCTTTCTTT	CASRAGQTGYTEAFF
TRBV4-1	NA	TRBJ1-2	NA	TGCGCCAGCAGCCAAGGATCGCGTGGCTACACCTTC	CASSQGSRGYTF
TRBV6-5	NA	TRBJ2-5	NA	TGTGCCAGCAGCTGGGGGGTGAAAGAGACCCAGTACTTC	CASSWGVKETQYF
TRBV11-2	NA	TRBJ2-1	TRBD2	TGTGCCAGCAGCTTAGTGGGTACAAAGCGGGGGGCCTACAATGAGCAGTTCTTC	CASSLVGTKRGAYNEQFF
TRBV7-9	NA	TRBJ2-1	NA	TGTGCCAGCAGCTCCCCCGGGGGCTCCTACAATGAGCAGTTCTTC	CASSSPGGSYNEQFF
TRBV5-1	NA	TRBJ1-1	NA	TGCGCCAGCAGCTTGACAGAGCCGAACACTGAAGCTTTCTTT	CASSLTEPNTEAFF
TRBV7-8	NA	TRBJ1-2	TRBD1	TGTGCCAGCAGCCAAGGACAGGGTGGCACCTATGGCTACACCTTC	CASSQGQGGTYGYTF
TRBV5-1	few	TRBJ2-3	TRBD2	TGCGCCAGCTCCAGCGGGAGGGCCCCAGATACGCAGTATTTT	CASSSGRAPDTQYF
TRBV18	NA	TRBJ1-2	NA	TGTGCCAGCTCACCTACGACAGGACTTGACTATGGCTACACCTTC	CASSPTTGLDYGYTF
TRBV29-1	NA	TRBJ1-2	NA	TGCAGCGTTGAGGAGGAAGGTTCGCGAGGCTACACCTTC	CSVEEEGSRGYTF
TRBV6-6	NA	TRBJ2-5	TRBD2	TGTGCCACAAGGCGGACCTCCAGCGGGGAGCAGTACTTC	CATRRTSSGEQYF
TRBV15	few	TRBJ1-4	NA	TGTGCCACCAGCACCGGAATTACAGGGTTTCGCGAAAAACTGTTTTTT	CATSTGITGFREKLFF
TRBV7-9	NA	TRBJ2-2	NA	TGTGCCAGCAGCTGGGACTCTCACACCGGGGAGCTGTTTTTT	CASSWDSHTGELFF
TRBV5-1	NA	TRBJ2-7	NA	TGCGCCAGCAGCTCGGGCTGGGGGGAATACGAGCAGTACTTC	CASSSGWGEYEQYF
TRBV25-1	NA	TRBJ1-5	TRBD1	TGTGCCAGCAGTCCTAACCGGGACAGGGAGTATAGCAATCAGCCCCAGCATTTT	CASSPNRDREYSNQPQHF
TRBV5-6	NA	TRBJ1-1	NA	TGTGCCAGCGGACGGGGGGACGCCACGAACACTGAAGCTTTCTTT	CASGRGDATNTEAFF
TRBV5-1	NA	TRBJ2-3	NA	TGCGCCAGCAGCTTGATGGTTGGGGGCACCGCAGATACGCAGTATTTT	CASSLMVGGTADTQYF
TRBV15	NA	TRBJ1-5	NA	TGTGCCACCAGCAGAGCGGCAGGATCGGGCAATCAGCCCCAGCATTTT	CATSRAAGSGNQPQHF
TRBV5-6	NA	TRBJ2-6	NA	TGTGCCAGCAGCTTGGTGGCAGGGGCCCACTCTGGGGCCAACGTCCTGACTTTC	CASSLVAGAHSGANVLTF
TRBV7-3	NA	TRBJ2-5	TRBD2	TGTGCCAGCAGCCTGGTCGGCGGGAGGGGAGAGACCCAGTACTTC	CASSLVGGRGETQYF
TRBV11-1	NA	TRBJ2-7	TRBD1	TGTGCCAGCAGCTTAGGAGGGGGCCCATTGAACGAGCAGTACTTC	CASSLGGGPLNEQYF
TRBV18	NA	TRBJ1-2	NA	TGTGCCAGCTCACCAAGGCGGGGGGACGGGGATGGCTACACCTTC	CASSPRRGDGDGYTF
TRBV7-2	few	TRBJ2-1	TRBD2	TGTGCCAGCAGCTTAGGACTAGCTAGCGATGAGCAGTTCTTC	CASSLGLASDEQFF
TRBV9	NA	TRBJ2-6	NA	TGTGCCAGCAGCGTCTCGAGTGGGGCCAACGTCCTGACTTTC	CASSVSSGANVLTF
TRBV5-6	NA	TRBJ2-7	NA	TGTGCCAGCAGCTTAGGGGTGGCGGACGAGCAGTACTTC	CASSLGVADEQYF
TRBV7-9	NA	TRBJ2-3	TRBD2	TGTGCCAGTGAACTAGCGGGGGGGATGGATACGCAGTATTTT	CASELAGGMDTQYF
TRBV7-9	NA	TRBJ2-7	NA	TGTGCCAGCAGCTTCAATCGGGAGCAGTACTTC	CASSFNREQYF
TRBV27	once	TRBJ2-1	NA	TGTGCCAGCAGTTTCGCGGGACCCTCCTACAATGAGCAGTTCTTC	CASSFAGPSYNEQFF
TRBV9	NA	TRBJ1-6	NA	TGTGCCAGCAGCGTGGGAGGGGGAAATAATTCACCCCTCCACTTT	CASSVGGGNNSPLHF
TRBV30	NA	TRBJ1-5	TRBD1	TGTGCTTCACAGGGGGCGAGCAATCAGCCCCAGCATTTT	CASQGASNQPQHF
TRBV29-1	few	TRBJ2-1	NA	TGCAGCGTTGAAGATATCAGGGGTAGCTCCTACAATGAGCAGTTCTTC	CSVEDIRGSSYNEQFF
TRBV6-5	NA	TRBJ2-7	TRBD2	TGTGCCAGCAGTACAGCGGGGGACTACGAGCAGTACTTC	CASSTAGDYEQYF